These 17 T cell receptor beta chains came from one sample sequenced in a study of T cells in Graves' hyperthyroidism and ophthalmopathy. From RNA transcripts, TCR beta CDR3 regions were amplified. The TCR CDR3 first-round RT-PCR relied on the HTBI primer set. MiXCR was run by TCRdb on the multiplex PCR reads, yielding one entry per CDR3 protein. The sample carries 700,000 or so distinct CDR3 sequences, over 15% recorded once. The sequencing input was blood. These receptors were collected from a man between 18 and 35 years old with Graves' hyperthyroidism.

The table lists this clonotype with many counts. This sequence joins TRBV2 and TRBJ2-3, with 12 bases fitting TRBD2. The V segment lost 7 bases and the J segment 0 bases; nucleotides outside the gene matches: 2. Germline V lookup: CDR1 SNHLY, CDR2 FYNNEI. This CDR3 comprises 15 residues. This chain's CDR3 is CASTSGRGSTDTQYF. The DNA of the CDR3 is TGTGCCAGCACTAGCGGGAGGGGGAGCACAGATACGCAGTATTTT.

The chain joins TRBV20-1 to TRBJ2-1, with a tentative D call TRBD2 (6 bases). Trimming pared 7 bases from V and 3 bases from J, leaving 16 bases between. Germline V gene data show CDR1 as DFQATT and CDR2 as SNEGSKA (reference sequence). The CDR3 sequence is 14 residues long. This CDR3 is CSVTGTGLYNEQFF. Written as DNA, the CDR3 is TGCAGTGTTACCGGGACTGGCCTCTACAATGAGCAGTTCTTC.

This chain uses TRBV6-2 or TRBV6-3 with TRBJ2-1, with 9 nucleotides matching TRBD2. The CDR3 totals 15 residues. CDR1 MNHEY and CDR2 SVGEGT come from the germline V gene. V shed 7 bases, J shed 8 bases, and the junction held 12 bases outside the gene matches. The CDR3 region has the DNA TGTGCCAGCAATCTACCGGGACTAGCAGTCTATGAGCAGTTCTTC. Its translation: CASNLPGLAVYEQFF.

This clonotype was found once. One base away lies a much larger clone, so this may be a sequencing read error. CDR3 loop: CTSSLEPRGTEAFF. The DNA of the CDR3 is TGTACCAGCAGCTTGGAACCCCGGGGCACTGAAGCTTTCTTT. The rearrangement uses TRBV5-5 and TRBJ1-1, with D uncertain. CDR3 length: 14 amino acids. CDR1 and CDR2 (germline): SGHKS, YYEKEE (reference sequence).

A few counts support this clonotype. The chain employs TRBV4-1 and TRBJ2-1, with 11 bases aligning to TRBD2. The V gene end was trimmed by 4 bases and the J gene end by 9 bases; junction bases not matched to a gene: 8. Germline lookup yields CDR1 MGHRA and CDR2 YSYEKL. The CDR3 runs 15 residues. The CDR3 sequence: CASSRTSGREGEQFF. The CDR3 region has the DNA TGCGCCAGCAGCCGAACTAGCGGGAGAGAGGGTGAGCAGTTCTTC.

This chain connects TRBV28 to TRBJ1-1, with D possibly being TRBD1 (5 bases). CDR3 length: 14 amino acids. The germline CDR1 and CDR2 sequences are MDHEN and SYDVKM. V dropped 5 bases and J dropped 0 bases, with 10 bases sitting between them. CDR3 in DNA: TGTGCCAGCAGTGACGGGGCGTTGAACACTGAAGCTTTCTTT. This codes for CASSDGALNTEAFF.

The sample holds a few counts of this clonotype. The V and J genes are TRBV6-1 and TRBJ2-5, with 12 positions matching TRBD2. Unmatched junction bases numbered 2, after V lost 4 bases and J lost 2 bases. CDR3 length equals 15 residues. Germline CDR1 is MNHNS and CDR2 is SASEGT. CDR3 protein: CASSGLAGEQETQYF. CDR3 nucleotide sequence: TGTGCCAGCAGTGGACTAGCGGGGGAACAAGAGACCCAGTACTTC.

This clonotype was found a few times. The rearrangement joins TRBV15 to TRBJ1-1; TRBD1 agrees at 10 bases. This CDR3 is 17 amino acids long. Germline V gene data show CDR1 as LNHNV and CDR2 as YYDKDF (reference sequence). With 1 base clipped from V and 0 bases from J, the junction kept 5 bases outside the gene matches. The DNA for the CDR3 is TGTGCCACCAGCAGAGGGGACAGGGGTTCCATGAACACTGAAGCTTTCTTT. It codes for CATSRGDRGSMNTEAFF.

This clonotype has only a few counts. The genes are TRBV20-1 and TRBJ1-1; D is unclear. The CDR3 loop spans 15 amino acids. Germline V gene sequence: CDR1 DFQATT, CDR2 SNEGSKA (reference sequence). V lost 3 bases to trimming and J lost 0 bases, with 14 bases between them. The CDR3 here is CSASPSWRLNTEAFF. DNA for the CDR3: TGCAGTGCTAGTCCCTCTTGGAGATTGAACACTGAAGCTTTCTTT.

The rearrangement links TRBV29-1 to TRBJ2-7, with 9 positions matching TRBD1. The germline V gene has CDR1 SQVTM and CDR2 ANQGSEA. CDR3 length equals 12 residues. V lost 7 bases to trimming and J lost 3 bases; unmatched junction nucleotides: 4. CDR3 sequence (DNA): TGCAGCGCATGGACAGGGGACTACGAGCAGTACTTC. This gives the protein CSAWTGDYEQYF.

This clonotype showed up just a few times. The chain employs TRBV19 and TRBJ2-6, with 10 bases matching TRBD2. The CDR3 runs 16 residues. CDR1 and CDR2 (germline): LNHDA, SQIVND (reference sequence). Trimming removed 5 bases from V and 0 bases from J; junction bases left unmatched: 1. CDR3 DNA: TGTGCCAGTAGTGGACTAGCGGTCTCTGGGGCCAACGTCCTGACTTTC. Protein sequence: CASSGLAVSGANVLTF.

V usage is TRBV20-1 and J usage is TRBJ1-5; perhaps TRBD1 as D (6 bases). There are 14 residues in the CDR3. V was clipped by 0 bases and J by 8 bases, with 14 bases between them. The germline V gene encodes CDR1 DFQATT and CDR2 SNEGSKA (reference sequence). The CDR3 reads CSARDLGGREPQHF. CDR3 DNA: TGCAGTGCTAGAGATCTAGGGGGACGGGAGCCCCAGCATTTT.

This clonotype came up a few times. The chain links TRBV28 to TRBJ2-1; TRBD2 matches 14 bases. Trimming took 8 bases from V and 8 from J; bases not matched to a gene: 11. The CDR3 contains 16 residues. Germline lookup yields CDR1 MDHEN and CDR2 SYDVKM. The CDR3 loop is CASGTVTSGRAYEQFF. For the CDR3, the DNA is TGTGCCAGCGGTACCGTGACTAGCGGGAGGGCCTATGAGCAGTTCTTC.

In this sample, this clonotype turned up many times. V usage is TRBV18 and J usage is TRBJ2-5, with unresolved D. CDR3 length equals 13 residues. Germline V gives CDR1 KGHSH, CDR2 LQKENI. Trimming shortened V by 3 bases and J by 5 bases, and 10 bases separated the two germline ends. CDR3 sequence (DNA): TGTGCCAGCTCACCCCCCTCTTGGGAGACCCAGTACTTC. Its translation is CASSPPSWETQYF. Complete variable domain (other parts from reference TRBV18 and TRBJ2-5): NAGVMQNPRHLVRRRGQEARLRCSPMKGHSHVYWYRQLPEEGLKFMVYLQKENIIDESGMPKERFSAEFPKEGPSILRIQQVVRGDSAAYFCASSPPSWETQYFGPGTRLLVL.

A word on this clonotype: A clone one base away is much larger, so this may be a read error. V gene TRBV24-1 combines with J gene TRBJ2-3; maybe TRBD2 (5 bases). This CDR3 has 13 amino acids. From germline, CDR1 is KGHDR and CDR2 SFDVKD. The CDR3 is CATSDSSTYTQYF. As DNA, the CDR3 is TGTGCCACCAGTGACTCTAGCACATATACGCAGTATTTT.

This chain uses TRBV7-2 with TRBJ1-2; D gene unclear. This CDR3 is built from 13 residues. Germline CDR1 and CDR2: SGHTA and FQGNSA. Trimming pared 2 bases from V and 8 bases from J, leaving 12 bases between. The CDR3, as DNA: TGTGCCAGCAGCTTAAGGCTTTCCCGGGGCTACACCTTC. Protein product: CASSLRLSRGYTF.

There are many counts of this clonotype. The V and J genes are TRBV30 and TRBJ1-1; D remains unclear. Trimming took off 6 bases at V and 5 bases at J, with 22 bases between the two ends. Looked up from germline, CDR1 is GTSNPN and CDR2 is SVGIG (reference sequence). This CDR3 spans 15 amino acids. This CDR3 reads CACHLQLIKNTEAFF. CDR3 in DNA: TGTGCCTGCCATCTTCAACTGATTAAAAATACTGAAGCTTTCTTT. Full variable domain (missing parts from reference TRBV30 and TRBJ1-1): SQTIHQWPATLVQPVGSPLSLECTVEGTSNPNLYWYRQAAGRGLQLLFYSVGIGQISSEVPQNLSASRPQDRQFILSSKKLLLSDSGFYLCACHLQLIKNTEAFFGQGTRLTVV.